These T cell receptor beta chains were read from a single sample in a study of shared clonotypes between healthy human individuals. Profiled with immunoSEQ multiplex PCR; TCRdb holds only in-frame clones, not every one. The sample records approximately 2,000,000 clones, 92% being singletons. The sequenced sample was naive CD4+ T cells from PBMCs. All receptors come from a man aged 18 to 35 in good health. Some clones in this sample may be carry-over from other donors' samples. The CDR3 runs from the conserved cysteine through the conserved F or W. The D gene is left open where the match is weak. Clone size appears in some rows only: once, few, many, or a class for an expanded clone.

TRBJ1-2 NA NA 14 TRBV4-1 TGCGCCAGCAGCCAAAAATTGGGGGTATATGGCTACACCTTC CASSQKLGVYGYTF
TRBJ2-5 NA NA 12 TRBV13 TGTGCCAGCAGCTTATCGGAGGAGACCCAGTACTTC CASSLSEETQYF
TRBJ2-3 TRBD2 NA 15 TRBV7-9 TGTGCCAGCAGCTTATTAACTAGCGGCACAGATACGCAGTATTTT CASSLLTSGTDTQYF
TRBJ2-6 NA NA 13 TRBV5-4 TGTGCCAGCAGCCGTGCCGGGGCCAACGTCCTGACTTTC CASSRAGANVLTF
TRBJ2-7 NA NA 16 TRBV7-9 TGTGCCAGCAGCCCCCAGGGGCCCACGCCTCCCTACGAGCAGTACTTC CASSPQGPTPPYEQYF
TRBJ1-1 TRBD1 NA 19 TRBV4-1 TGCGCCAGCAGCCAGAATACCGGGGACAGCCAGGGGGTGAGAACTGAAGCTTTCTTT CASSQNTGDSQGVRTEAFF
TRBJ1-2 NA NA 15 TRBV7-9 TGTGCCAGCAGCTCCGCCAGTCTGGGGGATTATGGCTACACCTTC CASSSASLGDYGYTF
TRBJ1-4 NA NA 16 TRBV5-1 TGCGCCAGCAGCATGGGAGACAGAAGAACTAATGAAAAACTGTTTTTT CASSMGDRRTNEKLFF
TRBJ1-1 NA NA 12 TRBV9 TGTGCCAGCAGCTTCGGGGACACTGAAGCTTTCTTT CASSFGDTEAFF
TRBJ1-3 TRBD1 NA 15 TRBV5-1 TGCGCCAGCAGCTTGGCGACAGGGACAGGAAACACCATATATTTT CASSLATGTGNTIYF
TRBJ2-5 NA NA 17 TRBV11-3 TGTGCCAGCAGCTTAGGAGATGGACGGGGTAACGGAAAGACCCAGTACTTC CASSLGDGRGNGKTQYF
TRBJ1-1 NA NA 13 TRBV6-5 TGTGCCAGCACCCCTGGGGGGTACACTGAAGCTTTCTTT CASTPGGYTEAFF
TRBJ2-5 TRBD2 NA 18 TRBV11-2 TGTGCCAGCAGGTCTAAAGGACTAGCGGGATTCTTATGGGAGACCCAGTACTTC CASRSKGLAGFLWETQYF
TRBJ2-7 NA NA 11 TRBV30 TGTGCCTGGAACAGCGGGTACGAGCAGTACTTC CAWNSGYEQYF
TRBJ1-2 TRBD1 NA 13 TRBV27 TGTGCCAGCAGTCCGTACCTGACAGGGATTAACACCTTC CASSPYLTGINTF
TRBJ1-4 TRBD1 NA 14 TRBV5-4 TGTGCCAGCAGCAAAACAGGGGTCGGTGAAAAACTGTTTTTT CASSKTGVGEKLFF
TRBJ1-2 TRBD1 NA 14 TRBV11-2 TGTGCCAGCAGCTCAGACAGGGGTACCTATGGCTACACCTTC CASSSDRGTYGYTF
TRBJ2-2 TRBD2 NA 17 TRBV7-7 TGTGCCATACGGGGGACTAGCGGGGGTCGTAACACCGGGGAGCTGTTTTTT CAIRGTSGGRNTGELFF
TRBJ2-3 TRBD2 NA 16 TRBV9 TGTGCCAGCAGCGTAGGAACTAGCGGCTACACAGATACGCAGTATTTT CASSVGTSGYTDTQYF
TRBJ2-7 TRBD2 few 13 TRBV28 TGTGCCAGCAGTTTAGCGGGAGGGGACGAGCAGTACTTC CASSLAGGDEQYF
TRBJ1-4 NA few 14 TRBV2 TGTGCCAGCAGTGAAGGGGGGAGCGGTGAAAAACTGTTTTTT CASSEGGSGEKLFF
TRBJ2-1 TRBD2 NA 15 TRBV6-1 TGTGCCAGCAGTGAATCAGGGACTAGCTTTAATGAGCAGTTCTTC CASSESGTSFNEQFF
TRBJ2-1 TRBD2 NA 15 TRBV4-1 TGCGCCAGCAGGGGGGGACTACCCTTTCGCGATGAGCAGTTCTTC CASRGGLPFRDEQFF
TRBJ1-5 TRBD1 few 16 TRBV28 TGTGCCAGCAGTATCCGGGACAGGGCTATGAATCAGCCCCAGCATTTT CASSIRDRAMNQPQHF
TRBJ1-2 NA NA 17 TRBV5-1 TGCGCCAGCAGAAAGGAGGGCAAGCGGGAAGGGAACTATGGCTACACCTTC CASRKEGKREGNYGYTF
TRBJ2-1 NA NA 15 TRBV5-6 TGTGCCAGCAGCCGACTGCAGGTTTCCTACAATGAGCAGTTCTTC CASSRLQVSYNEQFF
TRBJ2-3 TRBD2 NA 16 TRBV7-9 TGTGCCAGCAGCTTGAGCCTAGCGGGAGCTACAGATACGCAGTATTTT CASSLSLAGATDTQYF
TRBJ2-7 TRBD2 NA 15 TRBV30 TGTGCCTGGAGTGTAGGCCTAGCGGGAGTCTACGAGCAGTACTTC CAWSVGLAGVYEQYF
TRBJ2-3 NA NA 14 TRBV19 TGTGCCAGTAGTTCTAGACTTGGGACAGATACGCAGTATTTT CASSSRLGTDTQYF
TRBJ2-3 NA NA 13 TRBV18 TGTGCCAGCTCACCTCCTACGGGGGATACGCAGTATTTT CASSPPTGDTQYF
TRBJ2-1 TRBD2 NA 13 TRBV6-1 TGTGCCACCTCAGGGACTAGCGGTTTAGAGCAGTTCTTC CATSGTSGLEQFF
TRBJ1-2 NA NA 12 TRBV28 TGTGCCAGCAGTCTGGACCGGGGTGGCTACACCTTC CASSLDRGGYTF
TRBJ2-2 TRBD2 NA 16 TRBV10-1 TGCGCCAGCAGTGAGTCGGGCGGGAGGAGAGCCGGGGAGCTGTTTTTT CASSESGGRRAGELFF
TRBJ2-1 NA NA 13 TRBV5-1 TGCGCCAGCAGCTTACCCAGTGGGAATGAGCAGTTCTTC CASSLPSGNEQFF
TRBJ2-5 TRBD2 NA 13 TRBV7-2 TGTGCCAGCAACAAACAGCGGGAGGAGACCCAGTACTTC CASNKQREETQYF
TRBJ1-1 NA once 14 TRBV11-2 TGTGCCAGCAGCTTTCGGACCTTCGACACTGAAGCTTTCTTT CASSFRTFDTEAFF
TRBJ2-7 TRBD1 NA 14 TRBV15 TGTGCCACCAGCAACACAGGGGGCTCCTACGAGCAGTACTTC CATSNTGGSYEQYF
TRBJ2-7 TRBD2 NA 15 TRBV5-4 TGTGCCAGCAGCAGTCTAGCGGGAGGGCCGGGCGAGCAGTACTTC CASSSLAGGPGEQYF
TRBJ2-1 NA once 11 TRBV20-1 TGCAGTGCTACCCCAGGGAGTGAGCAGTTCTTC CSATPGSEQFF
TRBJ2-7 NA NA 15 TRBV9 TGTGCCAGCAGCGCCGGCTCGGCGGTCGAATACGAGCAGTACTTC CASSAGSAVEYEQYF
TRBJ2-7 NA NA 15 TRBV27 TGTGCCAGCAGCCCCGGATTGTTCAGCTCCTACGAGCAGTACTTC CASSPGLFSSYEQYF
TRBJ2-2 NA NA 14 TRBV28 TGTGCCAGCAGTTTTCTTCTGGGCACCGGGGAGCTGTTTTTT CASSFLLGTGELFF
TRBJ1-5 NA NA 13 TRBV5-1 TGCGCCAGCAGCATTGGGGGTGAGCAGCCCCAGCATTTT CASSIGGEQPQHF
TRBJ2-7 TRBD2 NA 15 TRBV5-1 TGCGCCAGCAGCAGGACTAGCGGGAAATACTACGAGCAGTACTTC CASSRTSGKYYEQYF
TRBJ2-2 NA once 17 TRBV5-4 TGTGCCAGCAGCTTGGGCTCCGCGGGCCCGAACACCGGGGAGCTGTTTTTT CASSLGSAGPNTGELFF
TRBJ2-7 NA NA 15 TRBV5-4 TGTGCCAGCAGCTTGGACCCCCCCGGTTCCTACGAGCAGTACTTC CASSLDPPGSYEQYF
TRBJ2-1 NA NA 15 TRBV5-1 TGCGCCAGCAGCTTGGACTGGTCAACCTACAATGAGCAGTTCTTC CASSLDWSTYNEQFF
TRBJ2-5 NA NA 16 TRBV28 TGTGCCAGCAGTAGTACCGGGACGGTTTCGAGGGAGACCCAGTACTTC CASSSTGTVSRETQYF
TRBJ2-7 NA NA 15 TRBV5-1 TGCGCCAGCAGCTTGGCGGCGGCAGACTCCTACGAGCAGTACTTC CASSLAAADSYEQYF
TRBJ2-7 TRBD1 NA 16 TRBV5-1 TGCGCCAGCAGCTCGACCCCGACAGGGGGCTACGACGAGCAGTACTTC CASSSTPTGGYDEQYF